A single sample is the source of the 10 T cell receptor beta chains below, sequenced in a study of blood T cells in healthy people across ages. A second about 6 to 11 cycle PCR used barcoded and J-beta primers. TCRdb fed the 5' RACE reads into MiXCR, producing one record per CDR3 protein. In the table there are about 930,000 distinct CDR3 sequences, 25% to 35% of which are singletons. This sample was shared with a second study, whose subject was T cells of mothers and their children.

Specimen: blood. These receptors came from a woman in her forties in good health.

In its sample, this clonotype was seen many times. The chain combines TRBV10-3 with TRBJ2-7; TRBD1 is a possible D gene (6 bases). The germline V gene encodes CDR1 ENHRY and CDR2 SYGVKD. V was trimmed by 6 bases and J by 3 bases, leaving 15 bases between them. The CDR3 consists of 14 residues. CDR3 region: CAIRGTLSDYEQYF. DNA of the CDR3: TGTGCCATCAGGGGGACATTAAGCGACTACGAGCAGTACTTC.

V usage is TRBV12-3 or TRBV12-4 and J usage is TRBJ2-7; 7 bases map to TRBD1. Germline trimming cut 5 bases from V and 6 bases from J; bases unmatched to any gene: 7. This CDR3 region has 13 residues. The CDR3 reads CASSTRDRGEQYF. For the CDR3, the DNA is TGTGCCAGCAGTACCAGGGACAGAGGCGAGCAGTACTTC.

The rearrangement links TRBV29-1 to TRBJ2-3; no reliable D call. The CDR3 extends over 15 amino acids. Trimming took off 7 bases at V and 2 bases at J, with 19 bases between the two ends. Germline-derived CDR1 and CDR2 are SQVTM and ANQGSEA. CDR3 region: CSARARRTHTDTQYF. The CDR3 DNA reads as TGCAGCGCCCGAGCTAGGAGAACCCACACAGATACGCAGTATTTT.

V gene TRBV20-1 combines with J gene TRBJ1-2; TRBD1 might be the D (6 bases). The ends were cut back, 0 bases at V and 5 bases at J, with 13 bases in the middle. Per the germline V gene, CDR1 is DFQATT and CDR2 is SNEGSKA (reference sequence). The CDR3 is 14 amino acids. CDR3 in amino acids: CSAREGDKKYGYTF. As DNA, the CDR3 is TGCAGTGCTAGAGAGGGGGACAAGAAGTATGGCTACACCTTC.

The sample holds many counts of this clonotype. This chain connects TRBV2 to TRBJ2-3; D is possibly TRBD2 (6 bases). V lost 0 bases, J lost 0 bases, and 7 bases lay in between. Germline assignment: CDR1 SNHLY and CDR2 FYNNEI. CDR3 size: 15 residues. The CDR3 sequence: CASSEAGGSTDTQYF. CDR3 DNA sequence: TGTGCCAGCAGTGAAGCGGGGGGAAGCACAGATACGCAGTATTTT.

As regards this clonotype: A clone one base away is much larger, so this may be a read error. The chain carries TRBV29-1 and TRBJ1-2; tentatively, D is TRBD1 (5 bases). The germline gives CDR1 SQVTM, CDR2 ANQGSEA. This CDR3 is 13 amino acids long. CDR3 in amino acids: CSARQRANCGYTF. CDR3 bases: TGCAGCGCCAGACAGAGAGCTAACTGTGGCTACACCTTC.

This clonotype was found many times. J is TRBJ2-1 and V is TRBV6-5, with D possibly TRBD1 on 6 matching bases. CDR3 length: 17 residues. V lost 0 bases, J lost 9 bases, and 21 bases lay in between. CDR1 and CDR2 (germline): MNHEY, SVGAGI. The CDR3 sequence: CASSYSGDTFRMSEQFF. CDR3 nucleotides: TGTGCCAGCAGTTACTCGGGGGACACCTTTCGGATGAGTGAGCAGTTCTTC.

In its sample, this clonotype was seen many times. This CDR3 reads CASSVYREASEQYF. The DNA for the CDR3 is TGTGCCAGCAGTGTATACCGGGAAGCCTCCGAGCAGTACTTC. V and J are TRBV25-1 and TRBJ2-7; TRBD2 might be the D (5 bases). Germline-derived CDR1 and CDR2 are MGHDK and SYGVNS. V dropped 4 bases and J dropped 6 bases, with 16 bases sitting between them. The CDR3 totals 14 residues.

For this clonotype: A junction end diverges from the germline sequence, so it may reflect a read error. The CDR3 protein is CDINAAGSEKLFF. CDR3 DNA sequence: TGTGACATCAATGCGGCAGGGAGTGAAAAACTGTTTTTT. The chain uses TRBV10-3 and TRBJ1-4; perhaps TRBD1 as D (5 bases). The CDR3 extends over 13 amino acids. Germline V gene lookup returns CDR1 ENHRY and CDR2 SYGVKD.

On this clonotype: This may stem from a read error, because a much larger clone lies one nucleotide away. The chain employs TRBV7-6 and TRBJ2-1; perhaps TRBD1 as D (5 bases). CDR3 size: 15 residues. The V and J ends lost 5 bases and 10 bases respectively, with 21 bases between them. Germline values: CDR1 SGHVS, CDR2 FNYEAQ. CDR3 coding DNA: TGTGCCAGCAGCCCCCAACCAACAGGCTCCTACGAGCAGTTCTTC. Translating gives CASSPQPTGSYEQFF.